This TCR beta chain appears in the sequencing data of a study of prognosis after radiotherapy for stage I lung cancer. Study details: The non-small cell lung cancer patients were all regarded as unsuitable for surgery on medical grounds. Study results and limitations: The number of unique TCR clones went down after stereotactic body radiation therapy, with a median of around 10,000 versus 6,500.

From genomic DNA, two-round multiplex PCR was used to amplify TCR beta CDR3. Primers specific to each TRBV and TRBJ gene drove first-round PCR. One entry per CDR3 protein results from TCRdb running MiXCR on the multiplex PCR reads. The sample has around 31,000 distinct CDR3 sequences, over 45% seen once. Every member of the patient group was node-negative on CT and PET/CT (none had prior chemotherapy, radiotherapy or other malignancies). V was cut by 3 bases and J by 4 bases, with 18 bases left in between. CDR3 size: 16 residues. Turning to this clonotype: Its antigen remains unidentified.

The sequences come from PBMCs, collected before or after stereotactic body radiation therapy (not recorded which). This chain uses TRBV12-3 or TRBV12-4 with TRBJ1-1; a possible D gene is TRBD1 (5 bases). This receptor was identified in a donor aged 50 or older with non-small cell lung cancer. CDR3 DNA: TGTGCCAGCAGTTTGGGAGGGAGGGGTGCGGGCACTGAAGCTTTCTTT. It translates to CASSLGGRGAGTEAFF.